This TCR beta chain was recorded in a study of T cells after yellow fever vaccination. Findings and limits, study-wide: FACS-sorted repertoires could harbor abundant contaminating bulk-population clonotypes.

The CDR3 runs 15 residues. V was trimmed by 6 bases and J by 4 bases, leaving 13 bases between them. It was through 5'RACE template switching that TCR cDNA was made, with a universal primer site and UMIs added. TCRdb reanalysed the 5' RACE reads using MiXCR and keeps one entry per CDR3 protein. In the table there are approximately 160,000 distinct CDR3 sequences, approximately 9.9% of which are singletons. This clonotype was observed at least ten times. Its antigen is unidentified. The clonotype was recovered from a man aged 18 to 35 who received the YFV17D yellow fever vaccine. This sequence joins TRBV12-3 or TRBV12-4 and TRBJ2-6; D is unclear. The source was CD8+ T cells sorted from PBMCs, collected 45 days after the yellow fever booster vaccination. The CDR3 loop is CASSPPAFGANVLTF. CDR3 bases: TGTGCCAGCAGCCCCCCAGCGTTCGGGGCCAACGTCCTGACTTTC.